Listed here are 16 T cell receptor beta chains from one sample, sequenced in a study of response to subunit inactivated influenza vaccine. TCRdb recomputed calls from the RT-PCR reads with MiXCR, one row per CDR3 protein. In the table there are about 170,000 distinct CDR3 sequences, less than 15% of which are singletons. The same sample was also used in a study of T cells expressing NK-cell markers. In that study: A 5'RACE template switching approach incorporating UMIs was used to make TCR beta cDNA.

The sequenced sample was CD8+ T cells sorted from PBMCs, obtained 11 to 12 days after vaccination. Receptors originate from a man in his fifties or sixties who received an inactivated influenza vaccine.

This clonotype showed up just a few times. This sequence joins TRBV29-1 and TRBJ1-1; D not resolved. Trimming left V 5 bases short and J 0 bases short, with 4 bases between. Germline assignment: CDR1 SQVTM and CDR2 ANQGSEA. CDR3 length: 11 residues. The CDR3 loop reads CSVCLNTEAFF. CDR3 sequence (DNA): TGCAGCGTTTGCCTGAACACTGAAGCTTTCTTT.

The CDR3 sequence is CASSQNGLGEQYF. DNA of the CDR3: TGCGCCAGCAGCCAAAACGGGTTGGGAGAGCAGTACTTC. The V gene is TRBV4-1, the J gene TRBJ2-7; no firm D call. Trimming removed 2 bases at V and 7 bases at J, with 12 bases between. Germline V CDR1 and CDR2: MGHRA, YSYEKL. The CDR3 has 13 amino acids.

The CDR3 spells CASSLGRPSSYEQYF. The CDR3 DNA is TGTGCCAGCAGTTTGGGGAGGCCCAGCTCCTACGAGCAGTACTTC. This rearrangement joins TRBV28 to TRBJ2-7; perhaps TRBD2 as D (6 bases). The CDR3 runs 15 residues. Germline CDR1 and CDR2: MDHEN and SYDVKM. The germline V and J ends were trimmed by 3 bases and 0 bases, with 12 bases remaining between them.

The V gene is TRBV15, the J gene TRBJ2-1; 11 nucleotides line up with TRBD2. J gave up 9 bases and V 0 bases, and 4 bases lay outside the gene matches. The CDR3 is 15 amino acids. Germline V gene lookup returns CDR1 LNHNV and CDR2 YYDKDF (reference sequence). The CDR3 DNA follows: TGTGCCACCAGCAGAGACTTTGGACTAGCGGGTGAGCAGTTCTTC. Its protein product is CATSRDFGLAGEQFF.

This clonotype was picked up many times. The rearrangement joins TRBV5-1 to TRBJ2-7, with D possibly called TRBD1 or TRBD2 (5 bases each). Trimming cost V 2 bases and J 2 bases, with 11 bases left between them. CDR1 SGHRS and CDR2 YFSETQ come from the germline V gene. This CDR3 has 14 amino acids. The CDR3 is CASSLVGTPYEQYF. In nucleotides, the CDR3 is TGCGCCAGCAGCTTAGTGGGGACCCCCTACGAGCAGTACTTC.

This clonotype was seen at least ten times. As DNA, the CDR3 is TGTGCCAGTCAGGTGTCCACGAGCTCCTACAATGAGCAGTTCTTC. This translates into CASQVSTSSYNEQFF. The chain joins TRBV2 to TRBJ2-1; D is unresolved. The CDR3 has 15 residues. Germline V CDR1 and CDR2: SNHLY, FYNNEI. V was clipped by 9 bases and J by 0 bases, with 15 bases between them.

The J gene is TRBJ1-1, the V gene TRBV24-1; 8 nucleotides agree with TRBD1. CDR1 is KGHDR, CDR2 SFDVKD, per germline. V lost 0 bases and J lost 14; bases outside the gene matches: 7. The length of the CDR3 is 13 residues. In nucleotides, the CDR3 is TGTGCCACCAGTGATTTGCGGCAGGGGGCGAGATTCTTT. Its protein is CATSDLRQGARFF.

The gene calls are TRBV10-3 and TRBJ1-3; no clear D. In germline, CDR1 is ENHRY, CDR2 SYGVKD. This CDR3 spans 14 amino acids. With 2 bases removed from V and 1 base from J, the gap between germline ends came to 6 bases. The CDR3 DNA reads as TGTGCCATCAGTGAGGATTTTTCTGGAAACACCATATATTTT. Translating gives CAISEDFSGNTIYF.

J is TRBJ1-6 and V is TRBV20-1; maybe TRBD1 (5 bases). This CDR3 spans 14 amino acids. CDR1 and CDR2 (germline): DFQATT, SNEGSKA (reference sequence). The CDR3: CRPGTGYMDSPLHF. The CDR3 region has the DNA TGCAGGCCTGGGACCGGGTATATGGATTCACCCCTCCACTTT.

This sequence joins TRBV4-2 and TRBJ1-2, with a possible D match to TRBD1 (5 bases). Germline assignment: CDR1 LGHNA and CDR2 YNFKEQ. V was shortened by 0 bases and J by 7 bases, with 21 bases between the two germline ends. The CDR3 sequence is 17 residues long. DNA of the CDR3: TGTGCCAGCAGCCAAGATTTATCCGGGGGGGAGTATGGTGGCTACACCTTC. Protein product: CASSQDLSGGEYGGYTF.

This clonotype occurred a few times. Germline and junction disagree at one end, which may indicate a read error. This chain uses TRBV9 with TRBJ2-1; D is undetermined. CDR3 length: 12 residues. Germline CDR1 is SGDLS and CDR2 is YYNGEE. The CDR3 bases are TGTGCCAGCAGCGGGCCGGTTACCGCATCCCAGTGG. Protein product: CASSGPVTASQW.

This clonotype turned up a few times. This rearrangement joins TRBV25-1 to TRBJ2-3; no firm D call. Trimming left V 4 bases short and J 1 base short, with 15 bases between. Per the germline V gene, CDR1 is MGHDK and CDR2 is SYGVNS. The CDR3 extends over 16 amino acids. The CDR3 protein is CASSGWAPRGTDTQYF. Here the CDR3 DNA reads TGTGCCAGCAGTGGGTGGGCCCCCCGGGGCACAGATACGCAGTATTTT.

The V gene is TRBV18, the J gene TRBJ2-7; 7 nucleotides line up with TRBD1. V trimming: 6 bases; J trimming: 2 bases; junction bases outside the gene matches: 13. Germline V CDR1 and CDR2: KGHSH, LQKENI. The CDR3 consists of 16 residues. The CDR3 protein is CASSPQSGTDTYEQYF. CDR3 in DNA: TGTGCCAGCTCGCCCCAATCCGGGACAGACACCTACGAGCAGTACTTC.

This clonotype was detected a few times. V is TRBV7-4 and J is TRBJ2-7; possible D gene TRBD1, 5 bases. V lost 5 bases to trimming and J lost 2 bases, with 19 bases between them. CDR1 is SGHVT, CDR2 SQSDAQ, per germline. This CDR3 region has 16 residues. CDR3: CASSPMGWTPPYEQYF. DNA of the CDR3: TGTGCCAGCAGCCCGATGGGTTGGACACCGCCCTACGAGCAGTACTTC.

This clonotype was counted at least ten times. The V call is TRBV28, the J call TRBJ1-2, with TRBD1 as a possible D gene (5 bases). The CDR3 length is 15 residues. Trimming pared 1 base from V and 4 bases from J, leaving 13 bases between. Germline CDR1 is MDHEN and CDR2 is SYDVKM. CDR3 residues: CASSLLPGGIYGYTF. For the CDR3, the DNA is TGTGCCAGCAGTTTATTGCCGGGGGGTATCTATGGCTACACCTTC.

The chain is built from TRBV4-2 and TRBJ2-1, with 8 bases lining up with TRBD2. There are 14 residues in the CDR3. Germline V gene data show CDR1 as LGHNA and CDR2 as YNFKEQ. Trimming cost V 6 bases and J 3 bases; bases outside gene matches: 4. CDR3: CASRPSGYYNEQFF. The CDR3, as DNA: TGTGCCAGCAGACCTAGCGGGTACTACAATGAGCAGTTCTTC.